This T cell receptor beta chain was captured by sequencing in a study of cytomegalovirus exposure and HLA in healthy donors. Study-level findings and limits: Among the sequence variants, a highly shared cluster was likely an artifact of sequencing. A later analysis showed that HLA-associated TCR beta chains had undergone more clonal expansion than equally common others.

As for this clone: Its cognate antigen is unknown.

The primer mix had 60 Vbeta and 13 Jbeta primers. TCRdb's copy holds only in-frame clones and misses some; the assay was immunoSEQ multiplex PCR. The repertoire includes 150,000 to 200,000 clones, 79% of them detected once, and around 4.8% sits in the top ten. CDR1 is MNHEY, CDR2 SVGAGI, per germline. The V gene lost 0 bases and the J gene lost 4 bases, with 9 bases spanning the gap. The CDR3 runs to 14 residues. The receptor's source is a woman aged 25-40 years in good health and CMV-seropositive. The sequenced sample consisted of PBMCs. V and J are TRBV6-5 and TRBJ1-2; possible D gene TRBD1, 6 bases. CDR3 protein: CASSYSQGTYGYTF. The CDR3 nucleotides read TGTGCCAGCAGTTACTCACAGGGAACCTATGGCTACACCTTC.